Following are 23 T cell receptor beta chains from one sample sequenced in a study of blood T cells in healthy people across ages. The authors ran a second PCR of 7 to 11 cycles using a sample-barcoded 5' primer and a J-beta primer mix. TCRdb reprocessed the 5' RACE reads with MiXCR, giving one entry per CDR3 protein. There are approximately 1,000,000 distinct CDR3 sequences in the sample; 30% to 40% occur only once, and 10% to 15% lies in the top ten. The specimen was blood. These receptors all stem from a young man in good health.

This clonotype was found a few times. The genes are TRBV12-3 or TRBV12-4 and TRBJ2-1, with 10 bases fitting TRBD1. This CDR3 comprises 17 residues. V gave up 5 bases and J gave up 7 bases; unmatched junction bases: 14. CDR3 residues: CASSQWGGTGESNEQFF. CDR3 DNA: TGTGCCAGCAGTCAATGGGGAGGGACAGGGGAAAGTAATGAGCAGTTCTTC.

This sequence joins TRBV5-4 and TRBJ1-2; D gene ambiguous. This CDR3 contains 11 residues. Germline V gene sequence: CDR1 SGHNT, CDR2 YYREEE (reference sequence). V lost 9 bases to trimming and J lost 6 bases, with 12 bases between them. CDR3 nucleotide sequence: TGTGCCATTCTCGGCTCAGATGGCTACACCTTC. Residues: CAILGSDGYTF.

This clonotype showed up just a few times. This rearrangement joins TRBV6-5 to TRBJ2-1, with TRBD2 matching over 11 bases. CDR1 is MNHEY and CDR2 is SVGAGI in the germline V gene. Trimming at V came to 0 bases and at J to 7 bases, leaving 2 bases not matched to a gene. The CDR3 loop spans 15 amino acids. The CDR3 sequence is CASSYSTSGVNEQFF. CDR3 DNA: TGTGCCAGCAGTTACTCGACTAGCGGGGTGAATGAGCAGTTCTTC.

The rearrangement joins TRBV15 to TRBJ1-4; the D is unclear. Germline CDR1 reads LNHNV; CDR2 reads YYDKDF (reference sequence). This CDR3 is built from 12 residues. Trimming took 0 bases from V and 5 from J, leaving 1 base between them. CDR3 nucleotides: TGTGCCACCAGCAGAGAGAATGAAAAACTGTTTTTT. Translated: CATSRENEKLFF.

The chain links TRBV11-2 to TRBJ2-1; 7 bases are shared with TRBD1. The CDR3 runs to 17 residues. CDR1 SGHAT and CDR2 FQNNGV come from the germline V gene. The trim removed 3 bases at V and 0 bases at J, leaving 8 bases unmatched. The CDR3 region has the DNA TGTGCCAGCAGCTTTAAGACAGGGTTTAGCTCCTACAATGAGCAGTTCTTC. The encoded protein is CASSFKTGFSSYNEQFF.

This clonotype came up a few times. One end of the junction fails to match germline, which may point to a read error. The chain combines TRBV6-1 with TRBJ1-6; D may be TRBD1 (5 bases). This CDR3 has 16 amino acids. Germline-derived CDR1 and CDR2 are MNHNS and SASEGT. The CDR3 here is CASSLSGIQGNSPPHF. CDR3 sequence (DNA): TGTGCCAGCAGTTTGAGTGGAATTCAGGGTAATTCACCCCCCCACTTT.

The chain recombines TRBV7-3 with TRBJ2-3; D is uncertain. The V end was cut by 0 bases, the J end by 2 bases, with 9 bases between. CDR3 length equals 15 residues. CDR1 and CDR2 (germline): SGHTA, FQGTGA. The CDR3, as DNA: TGTGCCAGCAGCTTAACCAGCAGCGCCACAGATACGCAGTATTTT. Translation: CASSLTSSATDTQYF.

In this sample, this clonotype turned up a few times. CDR3 region: CASSFPELQETQYF. As DNA, the CDR3 is TGTGCCAGCAGCTTCCCTGAACTTCAAGAGACCCAGTACTTC. This rearrangement joins TRBV7-2 to TRBJ2-5; D ambiguous. The V end lost 3 bases, the J end lost 2 bases, and 10 bases lay between the germline ends. The CDR3 is made up of 14 amino acids. Germline lookup yields CDR1 SGHTA and CDR2 FQGNSA.

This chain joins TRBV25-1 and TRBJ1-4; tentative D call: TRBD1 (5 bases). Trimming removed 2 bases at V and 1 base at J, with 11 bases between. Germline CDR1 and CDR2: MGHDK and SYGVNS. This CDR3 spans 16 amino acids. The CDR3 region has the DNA TGTGCCAGCAGTGAAGGGAGGGACTTAACTAATGAAAAACTGTTTTTT. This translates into CASSEGRDLTNEKLFF.

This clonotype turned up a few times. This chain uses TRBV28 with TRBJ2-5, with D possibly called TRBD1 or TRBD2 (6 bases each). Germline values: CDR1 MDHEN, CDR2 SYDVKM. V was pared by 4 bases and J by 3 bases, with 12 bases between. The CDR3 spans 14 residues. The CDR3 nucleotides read TGTGCCAGCAGTTCCGGGGGCCCGAAAGAGACCCAGTACTTC. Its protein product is CASSSGGPKETQYF.

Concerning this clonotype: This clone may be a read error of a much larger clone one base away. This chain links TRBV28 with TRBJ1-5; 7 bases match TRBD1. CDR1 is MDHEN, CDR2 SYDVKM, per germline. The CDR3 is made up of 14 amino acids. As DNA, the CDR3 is TGTACCAGCAGTTTCGGCCAGGGGGGCCAGCCCCAGCATTTT. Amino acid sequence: CTSSFGQGGQPQHF.

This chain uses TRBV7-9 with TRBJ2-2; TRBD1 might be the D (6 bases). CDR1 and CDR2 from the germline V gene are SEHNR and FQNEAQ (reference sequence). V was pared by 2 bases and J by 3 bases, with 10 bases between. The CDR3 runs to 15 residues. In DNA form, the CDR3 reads TGTGCCAGCAGCTTACCGGGACAATACACCGGGGAGCTGTTTTTT. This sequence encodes CASSLPGQYTGELFF.

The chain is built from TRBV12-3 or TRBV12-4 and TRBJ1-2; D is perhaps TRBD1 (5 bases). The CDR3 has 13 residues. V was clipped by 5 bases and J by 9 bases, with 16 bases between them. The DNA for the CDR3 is TGTGCCAGCAGTCTTACCCGGACAAGGAGCTACACCTTC. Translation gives CASSLTRTRSYTF.

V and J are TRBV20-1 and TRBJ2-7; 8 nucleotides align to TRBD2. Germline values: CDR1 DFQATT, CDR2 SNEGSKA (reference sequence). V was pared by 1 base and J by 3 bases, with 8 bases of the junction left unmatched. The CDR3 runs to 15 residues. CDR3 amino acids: CSARARPGGIYEQYF. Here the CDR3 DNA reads TGCAGTGCTAGAGCGAGACCGGGGGGGATCTACGAGCAGTACTTC.

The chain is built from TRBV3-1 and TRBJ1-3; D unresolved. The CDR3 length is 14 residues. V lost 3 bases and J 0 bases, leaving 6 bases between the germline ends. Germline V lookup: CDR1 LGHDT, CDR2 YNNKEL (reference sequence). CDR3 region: CASSQIRSGNTIYF. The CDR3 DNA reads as TGTGCCAGCAGCCAGATTCGCTCTGGAAACACCATATATTTT.

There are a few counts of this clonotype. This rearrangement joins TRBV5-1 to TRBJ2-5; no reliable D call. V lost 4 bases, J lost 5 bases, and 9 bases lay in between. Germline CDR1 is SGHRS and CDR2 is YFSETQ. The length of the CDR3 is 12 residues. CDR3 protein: CASSPGLETQYF. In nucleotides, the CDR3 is TGCGCCAGCAGCCCTGGCCTGGAGACCCAGTACTTC.

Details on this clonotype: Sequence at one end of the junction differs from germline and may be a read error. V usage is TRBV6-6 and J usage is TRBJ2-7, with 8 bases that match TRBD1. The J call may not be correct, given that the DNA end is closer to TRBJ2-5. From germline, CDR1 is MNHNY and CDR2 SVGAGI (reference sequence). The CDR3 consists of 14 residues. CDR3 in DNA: TGTGCCGGCAGACGGGACAGGATTGGAGAGACCCAGTACTTC. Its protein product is CAGRRDRIGETQYF.

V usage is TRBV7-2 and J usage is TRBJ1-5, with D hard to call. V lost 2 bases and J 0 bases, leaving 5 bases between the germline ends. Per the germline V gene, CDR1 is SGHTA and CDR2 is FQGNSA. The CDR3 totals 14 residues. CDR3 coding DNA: TGTGCCAGCAGCTTAACCTTTAGCAATCAGCCCCAGCATTTT. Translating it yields CASSLTFSNQPQHF. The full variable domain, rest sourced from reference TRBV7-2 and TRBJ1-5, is GAGVSQSPSNKVTEKGKDVELRCDPISGHTALYWYRQSLGQGLEFLIYFQGNSAPDKSGLPSDRFSAERTGGSVSTLTIQRTQQEDSAVYLCASSLTFSNQPQHFGDGTRLSIL.

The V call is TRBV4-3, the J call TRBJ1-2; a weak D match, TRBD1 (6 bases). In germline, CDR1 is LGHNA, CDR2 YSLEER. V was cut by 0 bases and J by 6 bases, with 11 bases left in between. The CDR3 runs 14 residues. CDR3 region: CASSQETGTDGYTF. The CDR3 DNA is TGCGCCAGCAGCCAAGAAACAGGGACGGATGGCTACACCTTC.

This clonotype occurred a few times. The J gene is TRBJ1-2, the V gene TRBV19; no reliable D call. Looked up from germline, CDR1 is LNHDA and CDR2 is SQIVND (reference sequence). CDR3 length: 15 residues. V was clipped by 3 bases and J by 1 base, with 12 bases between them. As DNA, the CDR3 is TGTGCCAGTAGTATCCAGACAAGGAATAACTATGGCTACACCTTC. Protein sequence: CASSIQTRNNYGYTF.

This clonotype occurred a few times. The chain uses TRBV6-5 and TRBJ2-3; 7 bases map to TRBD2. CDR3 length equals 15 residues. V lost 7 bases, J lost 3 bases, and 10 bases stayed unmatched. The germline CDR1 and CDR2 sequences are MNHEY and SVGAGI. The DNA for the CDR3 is TGTGCCAGCACCCGCAGACGGGGGGTTACAGATACGCAGTATTTT. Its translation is CASTRRRGVTDTQYF.

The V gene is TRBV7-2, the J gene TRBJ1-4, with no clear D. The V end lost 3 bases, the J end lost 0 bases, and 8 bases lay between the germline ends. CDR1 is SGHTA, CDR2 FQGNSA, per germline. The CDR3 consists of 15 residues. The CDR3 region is CASSFGEATNEKLFF. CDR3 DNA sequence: TGTGCCAGCAGCTTTGGAGAGGCAACTAATGAAAAACTGTTTTTT.

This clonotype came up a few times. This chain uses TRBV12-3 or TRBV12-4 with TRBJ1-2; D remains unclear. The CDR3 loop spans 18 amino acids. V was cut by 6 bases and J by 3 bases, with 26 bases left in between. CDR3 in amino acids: CASSLTPGISGPHYGYTF. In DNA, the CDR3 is TGTGCCAGCAGCCTCACACCTGGAATATCCGGGCCGCACTATGGCTACACCTTC.